This T cell receptor (beta chain) was recorded in a study of OX40 agonist ivuxolimab in advanced cancers. At the level of the whole study: The costimulatory receptor OX40 (CD134) was targeted by ivuxolimab, a fully human IgG2 agonistic monoclonal antibody. Intravenous ivuxolimab was administered to patients every 2 weeks at six dose levels: 0.01, 0.1, 0.3, 1.5, 3 and 10 mg/kg. Among the roughly 52 dose-escalation patients, around 19 had hepatocellular carcinoma, 15 or so melanoma, 9 renal cell carcinoma and 9 head and neck cancer. A male proportion of almost 85% and a mean age of approximately 58 years, ranging from 23 to 79, were recorded for the dose-escalation cohort. Prior anti-PD-1, anti-PD-L1 or anti-CTLA-4 therapy was permitted, and 40% of dose-escalation patients had received checkpoint inhibitors. Partial responses occurred in three dose-escalation patients: two with cutaneous melanoma and one with hepatocellular carcinoma. The purpose of peripheral TCRbeta sequencing was to test whether ivuxolimab changed TCR sequence diversity and led to clonal T-cell expansion. The monotherapy dose-escalation portion (N of about 50 patients) of the phase I ivuxolimab trial is reported in the paper. Study-level results and caveats: The antigen specificity of the peripheral T cells that underwent clonal expansion was not determined. In the 0.1-3.0 mg/kg groups, partial responders were among the patients with the lowest normalized peripheral clonal expansion, particularly in CD8+ T cells. Low levels of normalized T-cell clonal expansion were also shown by some nonresponding patients. After ivuxolimab, CD8+ T cells had more expanded clones than CD4+ T cells on average. At doses of 0.1 to 3.0 mg/kg, clonal expansion of both CD4+ and CD8+ blood T cells was observed from baseline to week 6.

The CDR3 numbers 14 residues from cysteine through phenylalanine. Only the CDR3 DNA is retained, 42 bases long and in frame from the first base. The CDR1 and CDR2 encoded by the germline V gene are LGHNA and YSLEER. V is shortened by 1 base, J by 1 base, and the region joining them spans 7 bases. As concerns this clone: The specificity of this receptor is unknown. Base qualities are not provided; no much larger clone lies one nucleotide away.

The trial excluded patients who had a history of autoimmune disease or who were on systemic immunosuppression. In every dose cohort, peripheral blood was drawn for TCR sequencing at baseline, cycle 4 day 1, and cycle 7 day 1. Samples were obtained from an open-label, multicenter, first-in-human phase I dose-escalation trial of ivuxolimab. Adults with locally advanced or metastatic head and neck squamous cell, hepatocellular, melanoma or renal cell carcinoma were enrolled in the trial. Before TCR sequencing, CD4+ T cells and CD8+ T cells were sorted from peripheral blood as separate populations. To sequence the TCRbeta CDR3 region, genomic DNA was isolated from the sorted cells. The immunoSEQ Assay was used to sequence the TCRbeta CDR3 regions. TCRdb limited this immuneACCESS table to in-frame rearrangements with V and J called. A share of clones is missing; checked studies link under half to unresolved V genes, and the rest is unexplained. This sample lists 25,000 to 35,000 clones; 80% to 90% were detected once. Roughly 40% of the sample comes from the top ten.

The sequence derives from an adult with an advanced solid tumor such as melanoma, head and neck, liver or kidney cancer. The receptor chain draws on TRBV4-3 and TRBJ1-1; the D gene lacks a confident call. Sequenced material: CD4+ or CD8+ T cells sorted from blood, taken in a trial of the OX40 agonist ivuxolimab. CDR3 reads: CASSQGMENTEAFF. Read as DNA, the sequence is TGCGCCAGCAGCCAAGGGATGGAGAACACTGAAGCTTTCTTT.